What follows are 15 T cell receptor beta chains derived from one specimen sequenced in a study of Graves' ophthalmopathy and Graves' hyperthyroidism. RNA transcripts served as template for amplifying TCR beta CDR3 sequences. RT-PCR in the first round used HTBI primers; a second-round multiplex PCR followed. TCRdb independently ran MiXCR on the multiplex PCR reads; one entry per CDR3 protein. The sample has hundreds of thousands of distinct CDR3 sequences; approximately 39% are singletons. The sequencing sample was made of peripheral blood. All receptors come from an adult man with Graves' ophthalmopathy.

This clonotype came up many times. The CDR3 is CASSLDGTIYF. The CDR3 DNA sequence: TGTGCCAGCAGCTTAGATGGCACCATATATTTT. This rearrangement joins TRBV13 to TRBJ1-3, with D unclear. The CDR3 length is 11 residues. Looked up from germline, CDR1 is PRHDT and CDR2 is FYEKMQ (reference sequence). V gave up 1 base and J gave up 9 bases, with 4 bases separating them.

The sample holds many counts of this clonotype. CDR3 region: CSVGTGDIEQYF. CDR3 bases: TGCAGCGTTGGGACAGGGGATATCGAGCAGTACTTC. J is TRBJ2-7 and V is TRBV29-1; the match to TRBD1 covers 9 bases. This CDR3 contains 12 residues. Per germline, CDR1 SQVTM and CDR2 ANQGSEA. Losses at the gene ends were 4 bases for V and 6 bases for J; bases not matched to a gene: 4.

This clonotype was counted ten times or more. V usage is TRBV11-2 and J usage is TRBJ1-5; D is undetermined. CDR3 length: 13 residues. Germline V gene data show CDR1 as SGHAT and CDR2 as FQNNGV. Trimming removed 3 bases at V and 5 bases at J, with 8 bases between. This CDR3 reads CASSFREDQPQHF. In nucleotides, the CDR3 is TGTGCCAGCAGCTTCCGGGAAGATCAGCCCCAGCATTTT.

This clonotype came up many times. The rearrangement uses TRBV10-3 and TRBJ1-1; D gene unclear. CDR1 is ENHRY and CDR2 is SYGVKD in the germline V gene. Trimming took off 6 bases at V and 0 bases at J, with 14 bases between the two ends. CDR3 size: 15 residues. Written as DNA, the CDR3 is TGTGCCATCAGGACGATTAGTGCGGTGAACACTGAAGCTTTCTTT. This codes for CAIRTISAVNTEAFF.

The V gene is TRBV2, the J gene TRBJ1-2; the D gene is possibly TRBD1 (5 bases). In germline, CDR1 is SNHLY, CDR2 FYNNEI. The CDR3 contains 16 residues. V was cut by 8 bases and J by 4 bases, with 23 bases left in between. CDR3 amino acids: CASSPPEGSPLYGYTF. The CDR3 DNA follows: TGTGCCAGCTCACCACCGGAGGGGTCGCCCCTCTATGGCTACACCTTC. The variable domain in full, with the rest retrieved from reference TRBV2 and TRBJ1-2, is EPEVTQTPSHQVTQMGQEVILRCVPISNHLYFYWYRQILGQKVEFLVSFYNNEISEKSEIFDDQFSVERPDGSNFTLKIRSTKLEDSAMYFCASSPPEGSPLYGYTFGSGTRLTVV.

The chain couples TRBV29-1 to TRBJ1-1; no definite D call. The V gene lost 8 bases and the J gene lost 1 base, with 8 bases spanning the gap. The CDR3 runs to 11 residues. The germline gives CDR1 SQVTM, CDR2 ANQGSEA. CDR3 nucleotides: TGCAGCCCGTCCGAGAACACTGAAGCTTTCTTT. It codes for CSPSENTEAFF.

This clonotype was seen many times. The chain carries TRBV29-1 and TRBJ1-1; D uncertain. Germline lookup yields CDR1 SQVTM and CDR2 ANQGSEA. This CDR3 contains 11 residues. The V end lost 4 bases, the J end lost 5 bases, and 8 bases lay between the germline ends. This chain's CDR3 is CSVVGLTEAFF. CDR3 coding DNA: TGCAGCGTTGTAGGGCTGACTGAAGCTTTCTTT.

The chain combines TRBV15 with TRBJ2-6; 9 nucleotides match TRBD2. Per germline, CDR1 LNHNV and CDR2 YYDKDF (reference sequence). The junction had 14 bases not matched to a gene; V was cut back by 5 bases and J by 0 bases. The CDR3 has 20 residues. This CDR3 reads CATSRVLAGYSYSGANVLTF. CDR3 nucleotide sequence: TGTGCCACCAGCCGAGTCCTAGCGGGGTACTCCTACTCTGGGGCCAACGTCCTGACTTTC.

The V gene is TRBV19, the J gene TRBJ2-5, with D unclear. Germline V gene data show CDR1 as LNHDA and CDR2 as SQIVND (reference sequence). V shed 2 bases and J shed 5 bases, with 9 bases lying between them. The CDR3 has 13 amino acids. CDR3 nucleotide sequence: TGTGCCAGTAGTATAAATCAGTGGGAGACCCAGTACTTC. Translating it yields CASSINQWETQYF. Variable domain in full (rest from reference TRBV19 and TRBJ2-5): DGGITQSPKYLFRKEGQNVTLSCEQNLNHDAMYWYRQDPGQGLRLIYYSQIVNDFQKGDIAEGYSVSREKKESFPLTVTSAQKNPTAFYLCASSINQWETQYFGPGTRLLVL.

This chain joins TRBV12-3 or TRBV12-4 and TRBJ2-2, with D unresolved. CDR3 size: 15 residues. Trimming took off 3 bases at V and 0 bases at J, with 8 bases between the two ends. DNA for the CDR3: TGTGCCAGCAGTTTGTCCCAGGCGAACACCGGGGAGCTGTTTTTT. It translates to CASSLSQANTGELFF.

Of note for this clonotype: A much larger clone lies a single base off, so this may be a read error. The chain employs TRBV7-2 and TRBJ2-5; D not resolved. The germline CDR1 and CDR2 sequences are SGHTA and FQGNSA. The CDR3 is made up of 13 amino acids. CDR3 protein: CASGLRASETQYF. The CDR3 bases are TGTGCCAGCGGCTTAAGGGCCTCAGAGACCCAGTACTTC.

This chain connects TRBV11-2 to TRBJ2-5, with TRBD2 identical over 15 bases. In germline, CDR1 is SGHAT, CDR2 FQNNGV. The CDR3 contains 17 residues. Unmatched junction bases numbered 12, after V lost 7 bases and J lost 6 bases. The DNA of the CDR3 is TGTGCCAGCACTACTAAGGGGGGACTAGCGGGGGGCAAGACCCAGTACTTC. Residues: CASTTKGGLAGGKTQYF. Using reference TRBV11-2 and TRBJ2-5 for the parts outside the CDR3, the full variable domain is EAGVAQSPRYKIIEKRQSVAFWCNPISGHATLYWYQQILGQGPKLLIQFQNNGVVDDSQLPKDRFSAERLKGVDSTLKIQPAKLEDSAVYLCASTTKGGLAGGKTQYFGPGTRLLVL.

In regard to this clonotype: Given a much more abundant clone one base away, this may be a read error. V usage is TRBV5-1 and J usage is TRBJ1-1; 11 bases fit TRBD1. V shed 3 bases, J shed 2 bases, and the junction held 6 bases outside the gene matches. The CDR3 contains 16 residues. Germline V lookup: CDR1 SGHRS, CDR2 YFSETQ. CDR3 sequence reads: CASSSWTGGLNTEAFF. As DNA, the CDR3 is TGCGCCAGCAGCTCTTGGACAGGGGGCCTCAACACTGAAGCTTTCTTT.

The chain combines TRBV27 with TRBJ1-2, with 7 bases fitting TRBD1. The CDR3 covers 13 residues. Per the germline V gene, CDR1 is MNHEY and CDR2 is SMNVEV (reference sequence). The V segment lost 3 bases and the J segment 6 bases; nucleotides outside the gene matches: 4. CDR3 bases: TGTGCCAGCAGTTTCGCAGGGGGTGATGGCTACACCTTC. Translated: CASSFAGGDGYTF.

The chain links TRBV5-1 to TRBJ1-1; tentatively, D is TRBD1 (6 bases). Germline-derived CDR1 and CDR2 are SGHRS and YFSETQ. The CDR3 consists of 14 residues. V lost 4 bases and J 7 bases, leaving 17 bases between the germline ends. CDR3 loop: CASSISSRGYEAFF. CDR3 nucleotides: TGCGCCAGCAGCATCTCCTCGAGGGGGTATGAAGCTTTCTTT.